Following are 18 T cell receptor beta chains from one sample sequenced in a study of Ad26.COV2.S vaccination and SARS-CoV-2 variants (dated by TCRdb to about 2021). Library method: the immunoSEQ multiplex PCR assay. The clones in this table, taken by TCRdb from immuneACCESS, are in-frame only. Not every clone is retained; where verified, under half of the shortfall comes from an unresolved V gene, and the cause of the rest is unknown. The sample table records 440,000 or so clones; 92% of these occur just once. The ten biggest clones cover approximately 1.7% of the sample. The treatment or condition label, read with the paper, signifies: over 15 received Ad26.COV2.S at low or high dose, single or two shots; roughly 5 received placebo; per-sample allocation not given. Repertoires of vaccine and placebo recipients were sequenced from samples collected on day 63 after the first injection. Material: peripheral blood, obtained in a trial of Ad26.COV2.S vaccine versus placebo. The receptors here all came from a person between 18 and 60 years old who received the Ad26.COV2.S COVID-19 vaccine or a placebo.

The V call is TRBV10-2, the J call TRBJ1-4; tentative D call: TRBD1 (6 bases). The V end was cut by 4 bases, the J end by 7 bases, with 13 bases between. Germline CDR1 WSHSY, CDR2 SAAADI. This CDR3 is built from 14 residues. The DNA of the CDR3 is TGCGCCAGCAGTGGGAAAGGGGGTTCTGAAAAACTGTTTTTT. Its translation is CASSGKGGSEKLFF.

The CDR3 DNA is TGTGCCAGCAGCTTGGCGGGGGGACCGGGCACTGAAGCTTTCTTT. This sequence encodes CASSLAGGPGTEAFF. This chain joins TRBV5-6 and TRBJ1-1; D perhaps matches TRBD1 (5 bases). Deletions cut 0 bases from V and 4 bases from J, with 13 bases between. Germline V lookup: CDR1 SGHDT, CDR2 YYEEEE. This CDR3 comprises 15 residues.

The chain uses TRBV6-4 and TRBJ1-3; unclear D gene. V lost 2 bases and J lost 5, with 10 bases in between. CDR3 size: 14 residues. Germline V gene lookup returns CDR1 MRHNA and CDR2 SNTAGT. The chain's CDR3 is CASSDPGRRNTIYF. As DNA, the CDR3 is TGTGCCAGCAGTGACCCCGGGCGGCGAAACACCATATATTTT.

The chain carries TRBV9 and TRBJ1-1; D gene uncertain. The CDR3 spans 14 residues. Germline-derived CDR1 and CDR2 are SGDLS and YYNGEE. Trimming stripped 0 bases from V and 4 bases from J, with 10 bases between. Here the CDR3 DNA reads TGTGCCAGCAGCGTAGGTTTGGGCCCCACTGAAGCTTTCTTT. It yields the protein CASSVGLGPTEAFF.

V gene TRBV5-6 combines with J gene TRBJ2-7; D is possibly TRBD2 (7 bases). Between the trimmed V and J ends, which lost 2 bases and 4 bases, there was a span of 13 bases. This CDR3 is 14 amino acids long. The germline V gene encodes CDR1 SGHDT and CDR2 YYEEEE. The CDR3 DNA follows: TGTGCCAGCAGCTTAGGGGGAGGGCCTTACGAGCAGTACTTC. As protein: CASSLGGGPYEQYF.

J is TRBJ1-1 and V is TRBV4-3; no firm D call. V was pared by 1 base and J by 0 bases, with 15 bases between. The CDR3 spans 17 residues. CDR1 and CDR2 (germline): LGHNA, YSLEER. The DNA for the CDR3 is TGCGCCAGCAGCCAAGTCGCCCTGGCAGACATGAACACTGAAGCTTTCTTT. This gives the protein CASSQVALADMNTEAFF.

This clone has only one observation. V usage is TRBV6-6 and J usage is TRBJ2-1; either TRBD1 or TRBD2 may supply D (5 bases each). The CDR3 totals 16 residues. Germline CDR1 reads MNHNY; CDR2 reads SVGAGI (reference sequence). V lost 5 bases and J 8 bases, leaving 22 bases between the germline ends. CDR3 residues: CASSPHRDPVGDEQFF. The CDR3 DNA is TGTGCCAGCAGTCCCCATCGGGACCCGGTAGGTGATGAGCAGTTCTTC.

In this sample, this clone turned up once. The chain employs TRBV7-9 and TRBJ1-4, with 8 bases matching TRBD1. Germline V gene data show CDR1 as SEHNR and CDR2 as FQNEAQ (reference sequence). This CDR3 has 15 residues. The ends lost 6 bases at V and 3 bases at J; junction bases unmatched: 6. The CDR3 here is CASRYDRGANEKLFF. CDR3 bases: TGTGCCAGCAGATACGACAGGGGAGCTAATGAAAAACTGTTTTTT.

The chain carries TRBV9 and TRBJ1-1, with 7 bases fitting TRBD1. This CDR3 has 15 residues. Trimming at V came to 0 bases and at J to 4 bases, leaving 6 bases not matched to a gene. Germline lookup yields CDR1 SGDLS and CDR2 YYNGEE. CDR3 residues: CASSVDPAGGTEAFF. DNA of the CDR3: TGTGCCAGCAGCGTAGACCCGGCAGGGGGCACTGAAGCTTTCTTT. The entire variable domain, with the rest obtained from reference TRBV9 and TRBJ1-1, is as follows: DSGVTQTPKHLITATGQRVTLRCSPRSGDLSVYWYQQSLDQGLQFLIQYYNGEERAKGNILERFSAQQFPDLHSELNLSSLELGDSALYFCASSVDPAGGTEAFFGQGTRLTVV.

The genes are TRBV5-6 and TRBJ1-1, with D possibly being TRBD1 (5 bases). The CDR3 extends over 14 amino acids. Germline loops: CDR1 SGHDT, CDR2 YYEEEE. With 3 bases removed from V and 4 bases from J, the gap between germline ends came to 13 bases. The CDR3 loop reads CASSWGPGGTEAFF. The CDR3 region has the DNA TGTGCCAGCAGCTGGGGACCTGGGGGCACTGAAGCTTTCTTT.

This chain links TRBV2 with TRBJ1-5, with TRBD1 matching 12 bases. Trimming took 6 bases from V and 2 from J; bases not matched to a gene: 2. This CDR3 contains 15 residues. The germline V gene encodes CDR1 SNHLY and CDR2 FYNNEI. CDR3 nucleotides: TGTGCCAGCAGGGGACAGGGGGCGGGCAATCAGCCCCAGCATTTT. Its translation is CASRGQGAGNQPQHF.

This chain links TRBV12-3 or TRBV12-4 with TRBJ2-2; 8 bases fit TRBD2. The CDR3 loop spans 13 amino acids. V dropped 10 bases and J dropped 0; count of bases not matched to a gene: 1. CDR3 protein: CATGGANTGELFF. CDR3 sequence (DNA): TGTGCCACCGGGGGGGCGAACACCGGGGAGCTGTTTTTT.

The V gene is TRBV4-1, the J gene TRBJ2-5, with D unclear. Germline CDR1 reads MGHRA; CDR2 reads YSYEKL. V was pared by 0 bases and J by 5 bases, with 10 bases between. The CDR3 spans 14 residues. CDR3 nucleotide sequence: TGCGCCAGCAGCCAAGATCAAAGCTACGAGACCCAGTACTTC. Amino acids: CASSQDQSYETQYF.

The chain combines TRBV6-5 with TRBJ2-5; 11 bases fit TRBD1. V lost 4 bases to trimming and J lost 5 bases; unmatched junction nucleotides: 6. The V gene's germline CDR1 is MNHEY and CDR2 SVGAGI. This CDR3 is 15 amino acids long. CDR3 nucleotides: TGTGCCAGCAGTTCGGACAGGGGGCCCGGGGAGACCCAGTACTTC. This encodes CASSSDRGPGETQYF.

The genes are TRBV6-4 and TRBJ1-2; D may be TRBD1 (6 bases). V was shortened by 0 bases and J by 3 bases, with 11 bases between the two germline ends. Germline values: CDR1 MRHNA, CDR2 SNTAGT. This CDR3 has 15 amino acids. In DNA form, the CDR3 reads TGTGCCAGCAGTGACTCGCCAGGGGCTTACTATGGCTACACCTTC. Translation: CASSDSPGAYYGYTF.

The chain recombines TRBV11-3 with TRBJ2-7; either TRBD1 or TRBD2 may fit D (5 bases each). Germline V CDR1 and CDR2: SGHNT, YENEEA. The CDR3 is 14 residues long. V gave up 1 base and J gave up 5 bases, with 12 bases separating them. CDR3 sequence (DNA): TGTGCCAGCAGCTTAGGGGGACGCCCGAACGAGCAGTACTTC. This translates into CASSLGGRPNEQYF.

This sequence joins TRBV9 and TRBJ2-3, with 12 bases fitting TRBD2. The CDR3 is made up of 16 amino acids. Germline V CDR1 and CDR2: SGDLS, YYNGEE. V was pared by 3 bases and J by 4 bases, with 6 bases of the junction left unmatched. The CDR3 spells CASSGLAGDPADTQYF. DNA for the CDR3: TGTGCCAGCAGCGGACTAGCGGGGGATCCCGCAGATACGCAGTATTTT. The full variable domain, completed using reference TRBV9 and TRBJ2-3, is DSGVTQTPKHLITATGQRVTLRCSPRSGDLSVYWYQQSLDQGLQFLIQYYNGEERAKGNILERFSAQQFPDLHSELNLSSLELGDSALYFCASSGLAGDPADTQYFGPGTRLTVL.

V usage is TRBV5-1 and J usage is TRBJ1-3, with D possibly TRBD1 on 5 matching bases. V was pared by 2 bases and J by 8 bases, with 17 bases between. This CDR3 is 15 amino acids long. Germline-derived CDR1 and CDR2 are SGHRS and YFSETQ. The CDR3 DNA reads TGCGCCAGCAGCTTAACGACAGAAGCAGCGGACACCATATATTTT. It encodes CASSLTTEAADTIYF.